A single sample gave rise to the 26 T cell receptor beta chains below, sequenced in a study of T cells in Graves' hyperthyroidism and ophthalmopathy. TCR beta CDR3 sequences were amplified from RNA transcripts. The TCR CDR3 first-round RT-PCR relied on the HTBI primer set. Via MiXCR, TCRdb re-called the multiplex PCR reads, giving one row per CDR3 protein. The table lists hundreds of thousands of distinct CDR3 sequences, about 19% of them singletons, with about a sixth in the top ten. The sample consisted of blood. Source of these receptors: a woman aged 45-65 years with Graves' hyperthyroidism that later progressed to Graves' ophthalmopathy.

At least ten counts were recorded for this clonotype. The chain's CDR3 is CASSHLGGTEAFF. The CDR3 nucleotides read TGTGCCAGCAGCCACCTCGGTGGAACTGAAGCTTTCTTT. The chain carries TRBV3-1 and TRBJ1-1; D unresolved. V gave up 3 bases and J gave up 5 bases, with 10 bases separating them. The germline gives CDR1 LGHDT, CDR2 YNNKEL (reference sequence). This CDR3 is 13 amino acids long.

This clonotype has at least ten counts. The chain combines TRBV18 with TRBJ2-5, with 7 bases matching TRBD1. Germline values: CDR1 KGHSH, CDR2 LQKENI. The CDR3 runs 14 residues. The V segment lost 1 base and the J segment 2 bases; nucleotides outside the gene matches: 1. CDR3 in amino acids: CASSPRGQQETQYF. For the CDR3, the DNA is TGTGCCAGCTCACCACGGGGACAGCAAGAGACCCAGTACTTC.

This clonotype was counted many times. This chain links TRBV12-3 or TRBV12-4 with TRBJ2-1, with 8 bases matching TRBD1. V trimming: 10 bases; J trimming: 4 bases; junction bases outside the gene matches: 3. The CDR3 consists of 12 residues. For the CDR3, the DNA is TGTGCCACCCAGGGGGCGTACAATGAGCAGTTCTTC. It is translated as CATQGAYNEQFF.

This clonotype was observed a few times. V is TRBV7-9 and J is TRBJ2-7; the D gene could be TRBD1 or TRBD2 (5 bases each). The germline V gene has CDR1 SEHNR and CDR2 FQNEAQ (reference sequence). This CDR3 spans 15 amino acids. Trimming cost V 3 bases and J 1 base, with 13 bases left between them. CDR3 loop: CASSLGPAPSYEQYF. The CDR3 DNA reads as TGTGCCAGCAGCTTGGGACCCGCCCCTTCCTACGAGCAGTACTTC.

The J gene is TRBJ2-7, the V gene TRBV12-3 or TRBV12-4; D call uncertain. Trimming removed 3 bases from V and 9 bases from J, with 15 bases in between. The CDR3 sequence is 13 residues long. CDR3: CASSFSSRPGQYF. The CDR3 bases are TGTGCCAGCAGTTTTTCCTCCCGTCCGGGGCAGTACTTC.

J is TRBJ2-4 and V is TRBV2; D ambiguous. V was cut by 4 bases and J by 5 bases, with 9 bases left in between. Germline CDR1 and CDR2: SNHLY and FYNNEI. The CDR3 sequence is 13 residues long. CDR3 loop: CASSGVWENIQYF. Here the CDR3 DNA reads TGTGCCAGCAGTGGAGTATGGGAAAACATTCAGTACTTC.

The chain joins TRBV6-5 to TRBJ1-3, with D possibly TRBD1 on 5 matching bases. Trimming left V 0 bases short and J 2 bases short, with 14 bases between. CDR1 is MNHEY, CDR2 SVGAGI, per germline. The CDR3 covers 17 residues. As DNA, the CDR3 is TGTGCCAGCAGTTACTCGATGGGCAGGGAGCCTGGAAACACCATATATTTT. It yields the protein CASSYSMGREPGNTIYF.

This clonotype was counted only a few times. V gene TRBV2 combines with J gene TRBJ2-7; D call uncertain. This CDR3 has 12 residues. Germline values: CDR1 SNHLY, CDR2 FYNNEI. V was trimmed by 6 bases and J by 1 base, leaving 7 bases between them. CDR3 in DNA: TGTGCCAGCAGCCAGACGTCCTACGAGCAGTACTTC. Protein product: CASSQTSYEQYF.

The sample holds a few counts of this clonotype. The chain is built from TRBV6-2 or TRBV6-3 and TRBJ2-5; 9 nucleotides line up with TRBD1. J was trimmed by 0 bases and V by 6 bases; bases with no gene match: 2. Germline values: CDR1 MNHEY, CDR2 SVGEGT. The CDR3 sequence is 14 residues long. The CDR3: CASRWDRDQETQYF. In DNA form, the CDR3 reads TGTGCCAGCAGATGGGACAGGGACCAAGAGACCCAGTACTTC.

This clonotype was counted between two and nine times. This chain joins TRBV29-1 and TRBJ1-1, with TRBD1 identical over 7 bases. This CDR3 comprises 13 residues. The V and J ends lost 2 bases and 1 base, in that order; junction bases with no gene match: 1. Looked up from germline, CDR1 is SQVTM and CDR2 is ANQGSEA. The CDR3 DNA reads TGCAGCGTTGAACGGGACAGGAACACTGAAGCTTTCTTT. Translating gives CSVERDRNTEAFF.

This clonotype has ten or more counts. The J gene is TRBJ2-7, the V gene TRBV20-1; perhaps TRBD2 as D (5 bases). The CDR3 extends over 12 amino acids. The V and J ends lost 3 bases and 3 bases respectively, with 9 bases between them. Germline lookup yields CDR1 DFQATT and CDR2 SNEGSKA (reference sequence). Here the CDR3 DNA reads TGCAGTGCTAGCGAGGGCGGCTACGAGCAGTACTTC. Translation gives CSASEGGYEQYF.

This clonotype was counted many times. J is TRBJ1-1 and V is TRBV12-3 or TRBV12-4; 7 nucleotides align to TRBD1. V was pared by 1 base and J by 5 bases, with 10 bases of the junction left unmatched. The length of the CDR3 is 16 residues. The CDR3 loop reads CASSLELDRVGTEAFF. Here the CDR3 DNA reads TGTGCCAGCAGTTTAGAACTCGACAGGGTTGGGACTGAAGCTTTCTTT.

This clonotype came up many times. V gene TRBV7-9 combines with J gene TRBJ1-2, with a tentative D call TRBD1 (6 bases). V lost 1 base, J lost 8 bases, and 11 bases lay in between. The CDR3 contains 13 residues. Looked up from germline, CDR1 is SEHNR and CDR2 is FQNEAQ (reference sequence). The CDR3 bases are TGTGCCAGCAGCTTAGTCGGGGGCTTCGGCTACACCTTC. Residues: CASSLVGGFGYTF.

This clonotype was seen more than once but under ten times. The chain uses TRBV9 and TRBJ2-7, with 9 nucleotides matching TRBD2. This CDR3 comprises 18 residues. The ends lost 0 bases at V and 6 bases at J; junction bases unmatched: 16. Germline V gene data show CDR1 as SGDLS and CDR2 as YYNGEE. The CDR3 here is CASSVGVSGGRSVVEQYF. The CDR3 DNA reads TGTGCCAGCAGCGTAGGAGTTAGCGGGGGAAGATCCGTGGTCGAGCAGTACTTC.

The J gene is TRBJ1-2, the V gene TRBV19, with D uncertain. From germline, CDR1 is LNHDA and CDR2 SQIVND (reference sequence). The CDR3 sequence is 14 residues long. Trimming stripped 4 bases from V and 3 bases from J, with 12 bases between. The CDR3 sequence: CASSSLGRHYGYTF. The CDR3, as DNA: TGTGCCAGTAGTAGTTTAGGACGACACTATGGCTACACCTTC.

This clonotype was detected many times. In DNA form, the CDR3 reads TGTGCCAGCAGCCCCCGGACTGGAGGGCCTTCCGGGCTGTTTTTT. Translated, it gives CASSPRTGGPSGLFF. This chain uses TRBV11-1 with TRBJ2-2, with a weak D call TRBD2 (6 bases). In germline, CDR1 is SGHAT, CDR2 FQDESV (reference sequence). The V and J ends lost 5 bases and 13 bases respectively, with 23 bases between them. This CDR3 contains 15 residues.

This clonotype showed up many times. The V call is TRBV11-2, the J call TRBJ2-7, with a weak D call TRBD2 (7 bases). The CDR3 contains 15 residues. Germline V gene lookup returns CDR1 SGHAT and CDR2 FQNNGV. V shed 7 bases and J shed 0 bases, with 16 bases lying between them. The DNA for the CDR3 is TGTGCCAGCAACCTGGGGGGGGGCCTCTCCTACGAGCAGTACTTC. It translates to CASNLGGGLSYEQYF.

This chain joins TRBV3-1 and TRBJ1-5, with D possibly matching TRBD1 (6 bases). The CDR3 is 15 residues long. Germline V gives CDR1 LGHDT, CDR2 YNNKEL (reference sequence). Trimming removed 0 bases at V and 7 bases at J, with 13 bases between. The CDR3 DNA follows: TGTGCCAGCAGCCAAGACGGGTCAGGGGCCCAGCCCCAGCATTTT. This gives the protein CASSQDGSGAQPQHF.

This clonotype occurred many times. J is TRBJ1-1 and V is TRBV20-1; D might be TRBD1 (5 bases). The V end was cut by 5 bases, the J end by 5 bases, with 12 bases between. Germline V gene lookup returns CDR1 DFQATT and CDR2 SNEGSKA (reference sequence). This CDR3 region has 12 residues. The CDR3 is CSAGRGRTEAFF. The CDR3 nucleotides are TGCAGTGCTGGGAGGGGTCGAACTGAAGCTTTCTTT.

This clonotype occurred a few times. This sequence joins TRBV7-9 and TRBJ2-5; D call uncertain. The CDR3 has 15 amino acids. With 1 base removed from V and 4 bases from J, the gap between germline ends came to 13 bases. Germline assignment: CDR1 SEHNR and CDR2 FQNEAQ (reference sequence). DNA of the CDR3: TGTGCCAGCAGCTTAGTCGAGCCAGCATTAGAGACCCAGTACTTC. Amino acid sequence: CASSLVEPALETQYF.

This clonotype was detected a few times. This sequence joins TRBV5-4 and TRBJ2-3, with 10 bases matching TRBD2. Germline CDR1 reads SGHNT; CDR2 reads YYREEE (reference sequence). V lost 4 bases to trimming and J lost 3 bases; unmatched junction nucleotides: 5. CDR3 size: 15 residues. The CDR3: CASSELAGATDTQYF. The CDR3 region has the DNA TGTGCCAGCAGCGAGCTAGCGGGGGCGACAGATACGCAGTATTTT.

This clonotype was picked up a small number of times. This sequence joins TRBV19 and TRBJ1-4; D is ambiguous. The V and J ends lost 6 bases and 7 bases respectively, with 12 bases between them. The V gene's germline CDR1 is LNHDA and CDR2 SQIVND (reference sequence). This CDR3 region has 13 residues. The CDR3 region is CASSGVTFEKLFF. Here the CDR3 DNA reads TGTGCCAGTAGCGGGGTGACCTTTGAAAAACTGTTTTTT.

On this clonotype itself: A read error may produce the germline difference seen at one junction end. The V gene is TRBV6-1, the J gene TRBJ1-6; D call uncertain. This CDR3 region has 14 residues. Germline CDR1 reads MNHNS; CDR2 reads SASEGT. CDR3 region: CASKKAMGNSPPHF. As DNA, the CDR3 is TGTGCCAGCAAGAAGGCAATGGGAAATTCACCCCCCCACTTT.

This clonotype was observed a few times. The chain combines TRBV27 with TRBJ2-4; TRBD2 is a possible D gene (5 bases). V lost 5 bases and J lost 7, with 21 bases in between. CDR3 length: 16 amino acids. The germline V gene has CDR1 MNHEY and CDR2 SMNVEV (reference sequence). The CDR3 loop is CASSPMAAAGGNIQYF. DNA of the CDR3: TGTGCCAGCAGTCCCATGGCGGCGGCGGGCGGGAACATTCAGTACTTC.

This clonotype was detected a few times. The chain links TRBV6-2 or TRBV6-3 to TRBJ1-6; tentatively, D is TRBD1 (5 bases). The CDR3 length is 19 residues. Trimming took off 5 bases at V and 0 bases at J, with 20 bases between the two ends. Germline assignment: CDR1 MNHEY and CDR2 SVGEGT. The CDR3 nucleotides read TGTGCCAGCAGTCGCTGGGACGCCCTCGGTGACTCCTATAATTCACCCCTCCACTTT. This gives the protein CASSRWDALGDSYNSPLHF.

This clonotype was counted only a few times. The CDR3 is CASSLLFPGPEKLFF. The CDR3 bases are TGTGCCAGCAGTTTACTATTTCCGGGACCAGAAAAACTGTTTTTT. This chain uses TRBV12-3 or TRBV12-4 with TRBJ1-4, with a possible D match to TRBD1 (5 bases). Trimming cost V 2 bases and J 8 bases, with 15 bases left between them. CDR3 length: 15 residues.